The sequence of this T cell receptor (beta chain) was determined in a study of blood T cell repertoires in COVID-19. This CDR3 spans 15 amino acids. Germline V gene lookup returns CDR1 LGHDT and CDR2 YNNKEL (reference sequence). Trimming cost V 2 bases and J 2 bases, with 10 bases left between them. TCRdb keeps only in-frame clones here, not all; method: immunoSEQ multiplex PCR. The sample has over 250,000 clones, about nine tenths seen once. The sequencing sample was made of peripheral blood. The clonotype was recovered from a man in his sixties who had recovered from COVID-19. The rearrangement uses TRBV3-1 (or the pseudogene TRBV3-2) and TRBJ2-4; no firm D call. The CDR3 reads CASSQTSTPKNIQYF. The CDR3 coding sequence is TGTGCCAGCAGCCAAACTTCGACACCCAAAAACATTCAGTACTTC.